This T cell receptor (beta chain) was profiled in a study of pediatric ulcerative colitis. Sequencing used immunoSEQ multiplex PCR; TCRdb keeps in-frame clones, though not all of them. The repertoire has tens of thousands of clones, 65% to 80% of them found once; the top ten carry over 6.5%. About this clone itself: Antigen specificity is unknown.

Notes on the study in general: Repertoires came from total lymphocyte DNA, not specific subsets. Blood-rectal clonal overlap within each person was significantly higher in ulcerative colitis patients than controls.

During colonoscopy, one to two rectal pinch biopsies were collected. No immunosuppressive drugs were given to ulcerative colitis patients before diagnostic colonoscopy. Sequencing was performed on gut tissue. This sequence was found in a boy between 5 and 17 years old with severe ulcerative colitis.

The CDR3: CASSDSSGSTGELFF. The CDR3 nucleotides read TGTGCCAGCAGTGACTCTAGCGGGAGCACCGGGGAGCTGTTTTTT. The J gene is TRBJ2-2, the V gene TRBV6-4; 9 nucleotides agree with TRBD2. Looked up from germline, CDR1 is MRHNA and CDR2 is SNTAGT. Losses at the gene ends were 0 bases for V and 4 bases for J; bases not matched to a gene: 0. The CDR3 has 15 amino acids.